One and the same sample provided the 24 T cell receptor beta chains below, sequenced in a study of blood T cell repertoires in COVID-19. TCRdb's copy holds only in-frame clones and misses some; the assay was immunoSEQ multiplex PCR. The sample has 65,000 to 100,000 clones, roughly nine tenths seen once; the top ten hold roughly 8.7%. Sequenced input: peripheral blood. The source is a man aged 45-65 years with acute or convalescent COVID-19.

V is TRBV5-5 and J is TRBJ1-1, with D uncertain. The V gene's germline CDR1 is SGHKS and CDR2 YYEKEE (reference sequence). V gave up 2 bases and J gave up 1 base, with 9 bases separating them. The CDR3 has 14 amino acids. The CDR3 is CASSFSVANTEAFF. The CDR3 nucleotides read TGTGCCAGCAGCTTCTCCGTGGCGAACACTGAAGCTTTCTTT.

The J gene is TRBJ2-7, the V gene TRBV28, with TRBD2 matching over 10 bases. This CDR3 is built from 14 residues. Germline V gives CDR1 MDHEN, CDR2 SYDVKM. With 3 bases clipped from V and 6 bases from J, the junction kept 5 bases outside the gene matches. In DNA form, the CDR3 reads TGTGCCAGCAGTTTGCCGCTAGCGGGGGCCGAGCAGTACGTC. The encoded protein is CASSLPLAGAEQYV.

This chain links TRBV11-2 with TRBJ1-2; 7 bases fit TRBD1. With 3 bases clipped from V and 11 bases from J, the junction kept 9 bases outside the gene matches. This CDR3 spans 13 amino acids. CDR1 is SGHAT and CDR2 is FQNNGV in the germline V gene. Here the CDR3 reads CASSFSDRSGYTF. The CDR3 coding sequence is TGTGCCAGCAGCTTTTCGGACAGGTCAGGTTACACCTTC.

V usage is TRBV3-1 (or the pseudogene TRBV3-2) and J usage is TRBJ2-1, with 7 bases that match TRBD2. Per germline, CDR1 LGHDT and CDR2 YNNKEL (reference sequence). This CDR3 has 17 amino acids. Trimming took 0 bases from V and 0 from J; bases not matched to a gene: 5. CDR3 sequence (DNA): TGTGCCAGCAGCCAAGATACCCGGGACTACTCCTACAATGAGCAGTTCTTC. This encodes CASSQDTRDYSYNEQFF.

The CDR3 region has the DNA TGTGCCAGCAGTGGCCAGGGGGCGCAGGAAAAACTGTTTTTT. As protein: CASSGQGAQEKLFF. The V gene is TRBV25-1, the J gene TRBJ1-4; 8 bases agree with TRBD1. Germline CDR1 is MGHDK and CDR2 is SYGVNS. The CDR3 has 14 residues. V shed 4 bases, J shed 8 bases, and the junction held 6 bases outside the gene matches.

Regarding this clone: A read error is likely, as this CDR3 ends without the conserved phenylalanine or tryptophan. Because the CDR3's place on the DNA is in doubt, the DNA is left out and the CDR3 is given as listed by TCRdb. The gene calls are TRBV6-1 and TRBJ2-7; TRBD1 reflects the table's D call only, with no check against the DNA. Ends included, the CDR3 has 13 residues. Germline assignment: CDR1 MNHNS and CDR2 SASEGT. The CDR3 reads CASSEGGWDRLSY.

The gene calls are TRBV15 and TRBJ1-2; 9 nucleotides match TRBD1. The germline V gene encodes CDR1 LNHNV and CDR2 YYDKDF (reference sequence). The junction had 4 bases not matched to a gene; V was cut back by 4 bases and J by 4 bases. The CDR3 length is 14 residues. CDR3 sequence reads: CATSTSTGGYGYTF. In DNA form, the CDR3 reads TGTGCCACCAGCACCTCGACAGGGGGCTATGGCTACACCTTC.

This clone was seen just once. J is TRBJ2-1 and V is TRBV30, with 10 bases lining up with TRBD2. J was trimmed by 8 bases and V by 5 bases; bases with no gene match: 9. CDR1 and CDR2 from the germline V gene are GTSNPN and SVGIG (reference sequence). The CDR3 covers 14 residues. The CDR3 sequence: CAWQLAGGLDEQFF. The CDR3 nucleotides read TGTGCCTGGCAGTTAGCGGGGGGTTTAGATGAGCAGTTCTTC.

The V call is TRBV16, the J call TRBJ1-1; the D is unclear. CDR3 length equals 15 residues. In germline, CDR1 is KGHSY, CDR2 FQNENV. Trimming took off 0 bases at V and 2 bases at J, with 10 bases between the two ends. The CDR3 DNA reads as TGTGCCAGCAGCCAATCGGGCCCCATCAACACTGAAGCTTTCTTT. It translates to CASSQSGPINTEAFF.

The chain combines TRBV19 with TRBJ2-1; D is unclear. This CDR3 is built from 14 residues. Trimming cost V 1 base and J 6 bases, with 10 bases left between them. Germline loops: CDR1 LNHDA, CDR2 SQIVND (reference sequence). CDR3 in DNA: TGTGCCAGTAGTATAGCGACACCCCTCAATGAGCAGTTCTTC. It is translated as CASSIATPLNEQFF.

The rearrangement uses TRBV7-8 and TRBJ1-1, with 7 bases matching TRBD1. V lost 0 bases, J lost 7 bases, and 2 bases stayed unmatched. This CDR3 region has 13 residues. Germline CDR1 is SGHVS and CDR2 is FQNEAQ. CDR3 protein: CASSLAGQYEAFF. The CDR3 DNA reads TGTGCCAGCAGCTTAGCGGGACAGTATGAAGCTTTCTTT.

The chain joins TRBV19 to TRBJ1-4; the match to TRBD1 covers 7 bases. The CDR3 is 14 amino acids. Germline V CDR1 and CDR2: LNHDA, SQIVND (reference sequence). Trimming cost V 7 bases and J 0 bases; bases outside gene matches: 2. CDR3 protein: CASMGTATNEKLFF. CDR3 nucleotide sequence: TGTGCCAGTATGGGGACAGCAACTAATGAAAAACTGTTTTTT.

J is TRBJ2-5 and V is TRBV6-5; 8 bases are a match to TRBD1. Trimming at V came to 1 base and at J to 4 bases, leaving 8 bases not matched to a gene. The CDR3 runs to 16 residues. The germline gives CDR1 MNHEY, CDR2 SVGAGI. CDR3: CASSYLGQGAGETQYF. The CDR3 DNA follows: TGTGCCAGCAGTTACTTAGGGCAGGGGGCAGGAGAGACCCAGTACTTC.

The CDR3, as DNA: TGCGCCAGCAGCTTGGCCGGGATGACAGGGGCGTACTTC. It is translated as CASSLAGMTGAYF. This sequence joins TRBV5-1 and TRBJ2-7; 8 bases fit TRBD1. V dropped 0 bases and J dropped 12; count of bases not matched to a gene: 8. Germline V gives CDR1 SGHRS, CDR2 YFSETQ. CDR3 length: 13 residues.

The chain employs TRBV6-1 and TRBJ1-1, with TRBD1 identical over 7 bases. J lost 1 base, V lost 2 bases, and 1 base had no gene match. The CDR3 is made up of 14 amino acids. Germline V gene lookup returns CDR1 MNHNS and CDR2 SASEGT. The CDR3 coding sequence is TGTGCCAGCAGTGAAAGGGACAGGAACACTGAAGCTTTCTTT. This gives the protein CASSERDRNTEAFF.

The rearrangement links TRBV5-5 to TRBJ2-3, with TRBD1 as a possible D gene (6 bases). V lost 4 bases, J lost 6 bases, and 21 bases lay in between. Germline lookup yields CDR1 SGHKS and CDR2 YYEKEE (reference sequence). The CDR3 runs 16 residues. CDR3 loop: CASSLTPTGQMDTQYF. The CDR3 DNA sequence: TGTGCCAGCAGCCTCACCCCGACAGGACAGATGGATACGCAGTATTTT. Full variable domain (missing parts from reference TRBV5-5 and TRBJ2-3): DAGVTQSPTHLIKTRGQQVTLRCSPISGHKSVSWYQQVLGQGPQFIFQYYEKEERGRGNFPDRFSARQFPNYSSELNVNALLLGDSALYLCASSLTPTGQMDTQYFGPGTRLTVL.

The chain has TRBV6-5 and TRBJ2-7, with 7 bases identical to TRBD2. The CDR3 has 13 amino acids. The J segment lost 0 bases and the V segment lost 8 bases, leaving 4 bases of the junction unmatched. Germline V gene data show CDR1 as MNHEY and CDR2 as SVGAGI. CDR3 sequence reads: CASGDYSSYEQYF. For the CDR3, the DNA is TGTGCCAGCGGGGACTACAGCTCCTACGAGCAGTACTTC.

V usage is TRBV5-1 and J usage is TRBJ2-7, with 11 bases matching TRBD1. The V gene's germline CDR1 is SGHRS and CDR2 YFSETQ. The junction had 7 bases not matched to a gene; V was cut back by 1 base and J by 4 bases. This CDR3 has 16 amino acids. The CDR3 spells CASSLTPDRGQYEQYF. CDR3 sequence (DNA): TGCGCCAGCAGCTTGACCCCGGACAGGGGGCAGTACGAGCAGTACTTC.

The chain has TRBV19 and TRBJ2-3; weak D call: TRBD1 (6 bases). In germline, CDR1 is LNHDA, CDR2 SQIVND (reference sequence). The CDR3 covers 14 residues. Trimming cost V 4 bases and J 4 bases, with 12 bases left between them. Here the CDR3 reads CASSRTGSSDTQYF. The CDR3 region has the DNA TGTGCCAGTAGTAGAACAGGGTCTTCAGATACGCAGTATTTT.

The sample holds a few counts of this clone. V is TRBV4-1 and J is TRBJ1-4; D uncertain. V was cut by 0 bases and J by 6 bases, with 14 bases left in between. CDR3 length equals 16 residues. CDR1 is MGHRA and CDR2 is YSYEKL in the germline V gene. CDR3 region: CASSQDDGRRYEKLFF. CDR3 in DNA: TGCGCCAGCAGCCAAGATGACGGCAGGAGGTATGAAAAACTGTTTTTT.

This clone has only a few counts. The chain joins TRBV7-9 to TRBJ1-3, with D unclear. The CDR3 consists of 15 residues. Trimming stripped 1 base from V and 0 bases from J, with 7 bases between. Germline CDR1 reads SEHNR; CDR2 reads FQNEAQ (reference sequence). CDR3 coding DNA: TGTGCCAGCAGCTTAGGGGCGTACTCTGGAAACACCATATATTTT. Residues: CASSLGAYSGNTIYF.

The chain joins TRBV7-2 to TRBJ1-2; D perhaps matches TRBD1 (6 bases). Germline V gives CDR1 SGHTA, CDR2 FQGNSA. The CDR3 is 14 residues long. With 1 base removed from V and 4 bases from J, the gap between germline ends came to 10 bases. The CDR3 sequence: CASSLDGQRYGYTF. As DNA, the CDR3 is TGTGCCAGCAGCTTAGATGGACAGCGCTATGGCTACACCTTC.

The J gene is TRBJ2-5, the V gene TRBV2, with D tentatively TRBD1 (5 bases). V lost 4 bases to trimming and J lost 4 bases, with 16 bases between them. Germline CDR1 and CDR2: SNHLY and FYNNEI. The CDR3 spans 15 residues. The CDR3 sequence is CASSATSTGGETQYF. CDR3 sequence (DNA): TGTGCCAGCAGTGCAACCAGCACAGGTGGAGAGACCCAGTACTTC. Filled out from reference TRBV2 and TRBJ2-5, the complete variable domain reads EPEVTQTPSHQVTQMGQEVILRCVPISNHLYFYWYRQILGQKVEFLVSFYNNEISEKSEIFDDQFSVERPDGSNFTLKIRSTKLEDSAMYFCASSATSTGGETQYFGPGTRLLVL.

This clone was detected once. The V call is TRBV11-3, the J call TRBJ1-2, with 8 bases identical to TRBD1. This CDR3 is 13 amino acids long. Germline V gene data show CDR1 as SGHNT and CDR2 as YENEEA. The junction had 5 bases not matched to a gene; V was cut back by 5 bases and J by 6 bases. CDR3 in DNA: TGTGCCAGCAGCCTCGACAGGGGCCATGGCTACACCTTC. Translation: CASSLDRGHGYTF.